These 9 T cell receptor beta chains originate from one sample sequenced in a study of beta chain features in type 1 diabetes. Their cognate antigens are unknown. Expressed TCRB transcripts got sequenced, as all isolated RNA was reverse transcribed. The repertoire was sequenced with immunoSEQ multiplex PCR; TCRdb's copy has only in-frame clones and lacks some. This sample has 20,000 to 25,000 clones, with less than 75% found just once. Overall study results and limits: There was a moderate but significant shortening of TCRB CDR3s in all four CD4+ subsets of Type 1 diabetes patients.

The sample was stem cell memory CD4+ T cells from blood. The source of these receptors is a man between 18 and 29 years old with type 1 diabetes.

J is TRBJ2-7 and V is TRBV2; unclear D gene. Looked up from germline, CDR1 is SNHLY and CDR2 is FYNNEI. The CDR3 has 12 amino acids. Trimming left V 6 bases short and J 7 bases short, with 13 bases between. This chain's CDR3 is CASRGWAWEQYF. As DNA, the CDR3 is TGTGCCAGCAGGGGCTGGGCTTGGGAGCAGTACTTC.

V usage is TRBV2 and J usage is TRBJ2-5; a possible D gene is TRBD1 (5 bases). TRBJ2-7 explains the end of the DNA better; the J call may be wrong. This CDR3 is built from 12 residues. Germline V gene sequence: CDR1 SNHLY, CDR2 FYNNEI. The CDR3 protein is CASSGQGYEQYF. As DNA, the CDR3 is TGTGCCAGCAGTGGTCAGGGCTACGAGCAGTACTTC.

This sequence joins TRBV11-2 and TRBJ2-2; 8 positions agree with TRBD1. The CDR3 extends over 14 amino acids. Trimming cost V 5 bases and J 4 bases; bases outside gene matches: 3. Germline CDR1 is SGHAT and CDR2 is FQNNGV. CDR3 region: CASSPGQGTGELFF. The CDR3 DNA sequence: TGTGCCAGCAGCCCCGGACAGGGCACCGGGGAGCTGTTTTTT.

The chain recombines TRBV7-2 with TRBJ2-5, with D unclear. V shed 8 bases and J shed 4 bases, with 17 bases lying between them. The CDR3 is 14 amino acids. CDR1 and CDR2 from the germline V gene are SGHTA and FQGNSA. Written as DNA, the CDR3 is TGTGCCAGCGCCCAATCCACGGTCGGAGAGACCCAGTACTTC. Translation gives CASAQSTVGETQYF.

The chain uses TRBV7-9 and TRBJ1-3; a weak D match, TRBD1 (5 bases). Germline CDR1 reads SEHNR; CDR2 reads FQNEAQ (reference sequence). This CDR3 is built from 12 residues. The ends were cut back, 5 bases at V and 8 bases at J, with 10 bases in the middle. DNA for the CDR3: TGTGCCAGCAGCCGCGAAGGGGACACCATATATTTT. It is translated as CASSREGDTIYF.

The genes are TRBV4-2 and TRBJ1-2; TRBD1 matches at 11 bases. Germline assignment: CDR1 LGHNA and CDR2 YNFKEQ. Unmatched junction bases numbered 2, after V lost 3 bases and J lost 8 bases. The CDR3 length is 13 residues. The CDR3 DNA sequence: TGTGCCAGCAGCCAGGGGACAGGGGGAGGCTACACCTTC. The encoded protein is CASSQGTGGGYTF.

A few counts support this clone. The chain joins TRBV27 to TRBJ2-7; TRBD2 agrees at 8 bases. V shed 7 bases and J 0 bases; nucleotides not matched to a gene: 17. CDR3 length: 18 residues. CDR1 and CDR2 (germline): MNHEY, SMNVEV (reference sequence). This chain's CDR3 is CASTVFPPGGVLSYEQYF. CDR3 bases: TGTGCCAGCACCGTCTTCCCGCCGGGGGGGGTGCTCTCCTACGAGCAGTACTTC.

The chain employs TRBV7-2 and TRBJ2-3; D not resolved. V dropped 5 bases and J dropped 6 bases, with 12 bases sitting between them. This CDR3 has 13 residues. The germline V gene has CDR1 SGHTA and CDR2 FQGNSA. The DNA of the CDR3 is TGTGCCAGCAGCGCACAACAGCTCGATACGCAGTATTTT. Amino acid sequence: CASSAQQLDTQYF.

The genes are TRBV5-6 and TRBJ2-6, with TRBD2 matching 7 bases. The germline V gene has CDR1 SGHDT and CDR2 YYEEEE. This CDR3 region has 18 residues. Unmatched junction bases numbered 12, after V lost 5 bases and J lost 1 base. CDR3 sequence: CASRPGTTHHSGANVLTF. The CDR3 DNA reads as TGTGCCAGCAGACCCGGGACTACCCATCATTCTGGGGCCAACGTCCTGACTTTC. Complete variable domain (other parts from reference TRBV5-6 and TRBJ2-6): DAGVTQSPTHLIKTRGQQVTLRCSPKSGHDTVSWYQQALGQGPQFIFQYYEEEERQRGNFPDRFSGHQFPNYSSELNVNALLLGDSALYLCASRPGTTHHSGANVLTFGAGSRLTVL.